The 11 T cell receptor beta chains in this list originate from one sample, sequenced in a study of T cell responses to AZD1222 COVID-19 vaccine. Method: immunoSEQ multiplex PCR; TCRdb's copy keeps in-frame clones and lacks some. The sample carries approximately 140,000 clones, 80% to 95% recorded once. The starting material was peripheral blood, obtained on day 0 of MenACWY control vaccination. The receptors derive from an adult in good health.

This chain connects TRBV27 to TRBJ2-1, with D hard to call. The ends were cut back, 3 bases at V and 0 bases at J, with 6 bases in the middle. CDR1 is MNHEY and CDR2 is SMNVEV in the germline V gene (reference sequence). The length of the CDR3 is 14 residues. The CDR3 bases are TGTGCCAGCAGTTTTGGAGACTCCTACAATGAGCAGTTCTTC. Residues: CASSFGDSYNEQFF.

This clone was seen a handful of times. The rearrangement links TRBV18 to TRBJ1-3, with D possibly matching TRBD1 (6 bases). Trimming shortened V by 4 bases and J by 4 bases, and 8 bases separated the two germline ends. The germline CDR1 and CDR2 sequences are KGHSH and LQKENI. CDR3 size: 13 residues. In nucleotides, the CDR3 is TGTGCCAGCTCACGGGGGGCCGGAAACACCATATATTTT. This codes for CASSRGAGNTIYF.

The chain links TRBV19 to TRBJ1-1; D is unclear. Trimming pared 7 bases from V and 4 bases from J, leaving 10 bases between. The germline V gene encodes CDR1 LNHDA and CDR2 SQIVND (reference sequence). The CDR3 contains 12 residues. The CDR3 loop is CASKSRSTEAFF. DNA of the CDR3: TGTGCCAGTAAATCAAGGTCCACTGAAGCTTTCTTT.

The chain employs TRBV3-1 (or the pseudogene TRBV3-2) and TRBJ1-1; 8 positions match TRBD1. The CDR3 spans 13 residues. Germline V gives CDR1 LGHDT, CDR2 YNNKEL (reference sequence). V gave up 2 bases and J gave up 7 bases; unmatched junction bases: 3. In DNA form, the CDR3 reads TGTGCCAGCAGCCAATACGGACAGGGTGAAGCTTTCTTT. Its translation: CASSQYGQGEAFF.

The CDR3 loop reads CASSLRSWDRGTHSLMNTEAFF. The CDR3 bases are TGCGCCAGCAGCTTGAGGTCATGGGACAGGGGGACACATTCCTTGATGAACACTGAAGCTTTCTTT. The chain recombines TRBV5-1 with TRBJ1-1; 11 nucleotides line up with TRBD1. The CDR3 runs 22 residues. The V gene's germline CDR1 is SGHRS and CDR2 YFSETQ. Losses at the gene ends were 1 base for V and 0 bases for J; bases not matched to a gene: 20.

This rearrangement joins TRBV6-5 to TRBJ1-5, with D possibly TRBD1 on 6 matching bases. Per germline, CDR1 MNHEY and CDR2 SVGAGI. CDR3 length: 15 amino acids. V shed 7 bases and J shed 0 bases, with 13 bases lying between them. The CDR3, as DNA: TGTGCCAGCACCTGGACAGTTTATAGCAATCAGCCCCAGCATTTT. Residues: CASTWTVYSNQPQHF.

The V gene is TRBV19, the J gene TRBJ1-1; no clear D. CDR3 length equals 15 residues. Per germline, CDR1 LNHDA and CDR2 SQIVND (reference sequence). Trimming pared 7 bases from V and 5 bases from J, leaving 20 bases between. The CDR3 here is CASNSSPISSTEAFF. The CDR3, as DNA: TGTGCCAGTAATTCTTCCCCGATCAGCAGTACTGAAGCTTTCTTT. The full variable domain, its missing parts supplied by reference TRBV19 and TRBJ1-1, is DGGITQSPKYLFRKEGQNVTLSCEQNLNHDAMYWYRQDPGQGLRLIYYSQIVNDFQKGDIAEGYSVSREKKESFPLTVTSAQKNPTAFYLCASNSSPISSTEAFFGQGTRLTVV.

In its sample, this clone was seen once. The V gene is TRBV6-5, the J gene TRBJ1-1, with unresolved D. Deletions cut 4 bases from V and 0 bases from J, with 9 bases between. The CDR3 is 14 residues long. Germline CDR1 reads MNHEY; CDR2 reads SVGAGI. The CDR3, as DNA: TGTGCCAGCAGTTTCGACGGTCTGAACACTGAAGCTTTCTTT. Translating it yields CASSFDGLNTEAFF.

The chain uses TRBV6-5 and TRBJ1-1, with D unresolved. CDR1 is MNHEY and CDR2 is SVGAGI in the germline V gene. This CDR3 comprises 13 residues. V was pared by 0 bases and J by 4 bases, with 6 bases between. The CDR3 DNA reads TGTGCCAGCAGTTACTCAGGTCTCACTGAAGCTTTCTTT. Its translation: CASSYSGLTEAFF.

The chain joins TRBV6-6 to TRBJ2-5; 7 nucleotides agree with TRBD2. Germline V gene lookup returns CDR1 MNHNY and CDR2 SVGAGI (reference sequence). The junction had 5 bases not matched to a gene; V was cut back by 0 bases and J by 1 base. This CDR3 has 16 amino acids. The CDR3 bases are TGTGCCAGCAGTTACTCGAGTCGACTAGCCCAAGAGACCCAGTACTTC. Translating it yields CASSYSSRLAQETQYF.

The CDR3 sequence is CASSLGQNNSPLHF. The CDR3 nucleotides read TGCGCCAGCAGCTTAGGACAGAATAATTCACCCCTCCACTTT. V gene TRBV5-1 combines with J gene TRBJ1-6; TRBD1 is a possible D gene (6 bases). The germline V gene has CDR1 SGHRS and CDR2 YFSETQ. The CDR3 has 14 amino acids. Trimming left V 2 bases short and J 5 bases short, with 8 bases between.